Presented here are 32 T cell receptor beta chains from one specimen sequenced in a study of blood T cell repertoires in COVID-19. Measured with immunoSEQ multiplex PCR; TCRdb has only the in-frame clones, and not every one. The sample contains about 370,000 clones, around 87% of which appear only once. Specimen: peripheral blood. These receptors all come from a woman in her twenties or thirties with COVID-19, enrolled during active disease.

This chain connects TRBV4-3 to TRBJ1-4, with 8 nucleotides matching TRBD1. The CDR3 covers 17 residues. Germline V gene data show CDR1 as LGHNA and CDR2 as YSLEER. V shed 1 base and J 4 bases; nucleotides not matched to a gene: 8. CDR3 sequence reads: CASSQGGAGGFNEKLFF. As DNA, the CDR3 is TGCGCCAGCAGCCAAGGGGGGGCAGGGGGCTTTAATGAAAAACTGTTTTTT.

The V call is TRBV18, the J call TRBJ1-2, with 10 bases identical to TRBD1. The CDR3 extends over 16 amino acids. V lost 3 bases, J lost 1 base, and 5 bases stayed unmatched. CDR1 KGHSH and CDR2 LQKENI come from the germline V gene. This CDR3 is CASSPRTGGDNYGYTF. CDR3 DNA sequence: TGTGCCAGCTCACCGCGGACAGGGGGAGATAACTATGGCTACACCTTC.

The chain uses TRBV28 and TRBJ2-7, with TRBD2 matching over 13 bases. V lost 2 bases, J lost 0 bases, and 7 bases stayed unmatched. The CDR3 has 18 amino acids. Germline values: CDR1 MDHEN, CDR2 SYDVKM. The CDR3 loop reads CASSLRGLAGMSSYEQYF. The DNA of the CDR3 is TGTGCCAGCAGTTTAAGGGGACTAGCGGGAATGAGCTCCTACGAGCAGTACTTC.

This chain links TRBV7-2 with TRBJ2-7; TRBD2 matches at 7 bases. CDR3 length equals 15 residues. Looked up from germline, CDR1 is SGHTA and CDR2 is FQGNSA. V lost 8 bases to trimming and J lost 0 bases; unmatched junction nucleotides: 10. The CDR3 DNA is TGTGCCAGCCTGGAAGCGGCTAGCGGCTCCTACGAGCAGTACTTC. It encodes CASLEAASGSYEQYF.

This clone was seen repeatedly, ten times or more. This chain joins TRBV28 and TRBJ1-2, with a possible D match to TRBD1 (5 bases). The CDR3 runs 12 residues. The germline V gene encodes CDR1 MDHEN and CDR2 SYDVKM. The V gene lost 3 bases and the J gene lost 6 bases, with 8 bases spanning the gap. CDR3 DNA sequence: TGTGCCAGCAGTTTCGGGGGGGATGGCTACACCTTC. It is translated as CASSFGGDGYTF.

The rearrangement uses TRBV5-4 and TRBJ1-2; perhaps TRBD1 as D (6 bases). CDR1 is SGHNT and CDR2 is YYREEE in the germline V gene (reference sequence). Between the trimmed V and J ends, which lost 2 bases and 4 bases, there was a span of 15 bases. The CDR3 has 15 residues. CDR3 loop: CASSLISGATYGYTF. The CDR3 nucleotides read TGTGCCAGCAGCTTAATATCAGGGGCCACCTATGGCTACACCTTC.

The chain combines TRBV5-1 with TRBJ2-3; 10 bases fit TRBD1. This CDR3 spans 17 amino acids. CDR1 is SGHRS and CDR2 is YFSETQ in the germline V gene. Trimming removed 0 bases from V and 1 base from J; junction bases left unmatched: 5. CDR3 DNA sequence: TGCGCCAGCAGCTTGGCCCGGGGGACAGGGGGCACAGATACGCAGTATTTT. Translated: CASSLARGTGGTDTQYF.

The chain combines TRBV28 with TRBJ2-3, with D possibly being TRBD2 (6 bases). There are 15 residues in the CDR3. The V end was cut by 7 bases, the J end by 2 bases, with 16 bases between. CDR1 and CDR2 (germline): MDHEN, SYDVKM. CDR3 DNA sequence: TGTGCCAGCATCGGTATTAGCGGCCTCACAGATACGCAGTATTTT. As protein: CASIGISGLTDTQYF.

A few counts support this clone. The chain combines TRBV2 with TRBJ1-6, with D hard to call. The CDR3 consists of 15 residues. CDR1 is SNHLY, CDR2 FYNNEI, per germline. Deletions cut 6 bases from V and 2 bases from J, with 11 bases between. CDR3 in DNA: TGTGCCAGCAGCCCCAGGATGGCCTATAATTCACCCCTCCACTTT. Its protein is CASSPRMAYNSPLHF.

The CDR3 nucleotides read TGTGCCATCAGGGGGGGACGGCCGGAGTCCTACGAGCAGTACTTC. Residues: CAIRGGRPESYEQYF. The gene calls are TRBV10-3 and TRBJ2-7; possibly TRBD2 for D (6 bases). This CDR3 is 15 amino acids long. V lost 6 bases, J lost 1 base, and 16 bases lay in between. CDR1 ENHRY and CDR2 SYGVKD come from the germline V gene.

The V gene is TRBV13, the J gene TRBJ2-7; 10 bases align to TRBD2. This CDR3 contains 14 residues. Germline V lookup: CDR1 PRHDT, CDR2 FYEKMQ (reference sequence). Trimming removed 5 bases from V and 1 base from J; junction bases left unmatched: 2. CDR3 in amino acids: CASSRTSGSYEQYF. In DNA, the CDR3 is TGTGCCAGCAGCAGGACTAGCGGATCCTACGAGCAGTACTTC.

This chain uses TRBV3-1 (or the pseudogene TRBV3-2) with TRBJ2-1; D unresolved. The germline V gene has CDR1 LGHDT and CDR2 YNNKEL (reference sequence). V lost 0 bases to trimming and J lost 6 bases, with 3 bases between them. The CDR3 runs 12 residues. CDR3 loop: CASSQDLNEQFF. The CDR3 DNA follows: TGTGCCAGCAGCCAAGACCTCAATGAGCAGTTCTTC.

The chain employs TRBV24-1 and TRBJ2-2; 7 positions match TRBD1. The V gene's germline CDR1 is KGHDR and CDR2 SFDVKD. There are 14 residues in the CDR3. V lost 9 bases to trimming and J lost 5 bases; unmatched junction nucleotides: 8. CDR3 amino acids: CATARGPGTGELFF. For the CDR3, the DNA is TGTGCCACCGCAAGGGGGCCAGGTACCGGGGAGCTGTTTTTT.

This clone was counted once. The chain links TRBV21-1 to TRBJ2-1; the table's D gene call, TRBD2, was not cross checked with the DNA. TRBV21-1 is labeled a pseudogene. The length of the CDR3 is 16 residues. The CDR3 sequence is CASSRRGALRPNEQFF. The CDR3, as DNA: TGTGCCAGCAGCCGGAGGGGAGCGCTAAGGCCGAATGAGCAGTTCTTC.

This chain connects TRBV27 to TRBJ2-1, with 10 nucleotides matching TRBD2. V lost 6 bases and J lost 6; bases outside the gene matches: 8. Germline values: CDR1 MNHEY, CDR2 SMNVEV (reference sequence). This CDR3 has 15 residues. The CDR3 bases are TGTGCCAGCAGCCTCGGGACTAGCGCAAGCAATGAGCAGTTCTTC. Residues: CASSLGTSASNEQFF.

V is TRBV7-3 and J is TRBJ2-1; 12 nucleotides match TRBD2. Germline lookup yields CDR1 SGHTA and CDR2 FQGTGA. V trimming: 3 bases; J trimming: 6 bases; junction bases outside the gene matches: 3. This CDR3 spans 15 amino acids. The CDR3: CASSLTSGRSNEQFF. CDR3 bases: TGTGCCAGCAGCTTGACTAGCGGGAGATCCAATGAGCAGTTCTTC.

CDR3 amino acids: CASRLTSDSSYEQYF. CDR3 coding DNA: TGTGCCAGCAGGCTAACTAGCGACAGCTCCTACGAGCAGTACTTC. The chain carries TRBV2 and TRBJ2-7; TRBD2 matches at 7 bases. Germline CDR1 is SNHLY and CDR2 is FYNNEI. The CDR3 consists of 15 residues. The V and J ends lost 6 bases and 0 bases, in that order; junction bases with no gene match: 8.

This clone came up a few times. This rearrangement joins TRBV30 to TRBJ2-7, with D possibly matching TRBD1 (5 bases). Germline CDR1 is GTSNPN and CDR2 is SVGIG (reference sequence). The CDR3 runs to 12 residues. Trimming cost V 6 bases and J 2 bases, with 11 bases left between them. In DNA, the CDR3 is TGTGCCTGTTCTAGGGGCCCCTACGAGCAGTACTTC. The encoded protein is CACSRGPYEQYF.

This chain uses TRBV5-4 with TRBJ2-7; possible D gene TRBD1, 5 bases. CDR1 is SGHNT and CDR2 is YYREEE in the germline V gene (reference sequence). This CDR3 has 13 amino acids. V lost 4 bases and J lost 0, with 8 bases in between. The CDR3 reads CASSQDISYEQYF. The CDR3 region has the DNA TGTGCCAGCAGCCAGGACATCTCCTACGAGCAGTACTTC.

This sequence joins TRBV6-5 and TRBJ2-7, with 9 bases lining up with TRBD1. The junction had 7 bases not matched to a gene; V was cut back by 5 bases and J by 5 bases. Germline V gene data show CDR1 as MNHEY and CDR2 as SVGAGI. This CDR3 comprises 14 residues. CDR3 sequence: CASSLGTGKDEQYF. Written as DNA, the CDR3 is TGTGCCAGCAGTCTCGGGACAGGGAAAGACGAGCAGTACTTC.

The J gene is TRBJ2-5, the V gene TRBV24-1; 8 nucleotides match TRBD2. From germline, CDR1 is KGHDR and CDR2 SFDVKD. The V segment lost 5 bases and the J segment 1 base; nucleotides outside the gene matches: 5. This CDR3 comprises 15 residues. CDR3: CATSAGGRLQETQYF. The CDR3 DNA is TGTGCCACCAGTGCGGGGGGGAGGCTCCAAGAGACCCAGTACTTC.

The chain links TRBV13 to TRBJ2-7; 7 nucleotides align to TRBD2. The germline V gene has CDR1 PRHDT and CDR2 FYEKMQ (reference sequence). The CDR3 covers 17 residues. V lost 0 bases to trimming and J lost 0 bases; unmatched junction nucleotides: 8. In DNA form, the CDR3 reads TGTGCCAGCAGCTTAGGCCGCCTAGCGGCTAGCTCCTACGAGCAGTACTTC. Protein product: CASSLGRLAASSYEQYF. Combining the CDR3 with reference TRBV13 and TRBJ2-7 gives the whole variable domain AAGVIQSPRHLIKEKRETATLKCYPIPRHDTVYWYQQGPGQDPQFLISFYEKMQSDKGSIPDRFSAQQFSDYHSELNMSSLELGDSALYFCASSLGRLAASSYEQYFGPGTRLTVT.

The V gene is TRBV9, the J gene TRBJ1-1; no definite D call. Germline CDR1 is SGDLS and CDR2 is YYNGEE. The CDR3 contains 15 residues. The V end lost 4 bases, the J end lost 0 bases, and 13 bases lay between the germline ends. The CDR3 coding sequence is TGTGCCAGCAGCCCCGTCCCAGTCATGAACACTGAAGCTTTCTTT. This sequence encodes CASSPVPVMNTEAFF.

This chain uses TRBV28 with TRBJ1-2, with D possibly TRBD1 on 5 matching bases. The germline gives CDR1 MDHEN, CDR2 SYDVKM. The CDR3 totals 17 residues. V was pared by 3 bases and J by 0 bases, with 17 bases between. The CDR3 DNA follows: TGTGCCAGCAGTTTCCCGCAGGGAACTAAATCTAACTATGGCTACACCTTC. Translating gives CASSFPQGTKSNYGYTF.

The rearrangement joins TRBV27 to TRBJ2-1; TRBD2 matches at 9 bases. The CDR3 runs 15 residues. V lost 0 bases and J lost 3; bases outside the gene matches: 0. From germline, CDR1 is MNHEY and CDR2 SMNVEV (reference sequence). The CDR3 protein is CASSLSSGSYNEQFF. CDR3 in DNA: TGTGCCAGCAGTTTATCTAGCGGGAGCTACAATGAGCAGTTCTTC.

The gene calls are TRBV28 and TRBJ1-1; 7 bases align to TRBD1. Germline CDR1 and CDR2: MDHEN and SYDVKM. This CDR3 spans 16 amino acids. V was clipped by 7 bases and J by 0 bases; unmatched bases: 11. CDR3: CASNPGGPILNTEAFF. DNA of the CDR3: TGTGCCAGCAACCCAGGGGGACCTATATTGAACACTGAAGCTTTCTTT.

The chain couples TRBV11-2 to TRBJ2-3; TRBD1 might be the D (5 bases). V lost 3 bases and J lost 5, with 9 bases in between. The CDR3 is made up of 13 amino acids. The germline V gene encodes CDR1 SGHAT and CDR2 FQNNGV. CDR3 sequence: CASSFPRGDTQYF. CDR3 nucleotides: TGTGCCAGCAGCTTCCCAAGGGGAGATACGCAGTATTTT.

This clone was observed a single time. This sequence joins TRBV4-1 and TRBJ2-5; D is uncertain. The V end was cut by 3 bases, the J end by 0 bases, with 8 bases between. CDR3 length equals 14 residues. The V gene's germline CDR1 is MGHRA and CDR2 YSYEKL. CDR3 in DNA: TGCGCCAGCAGCCATCGAACGGACCAAGAGACCCAGTACTTC. This translates into CASSHRTDQETQYF.

This chain joins TRBV5-1 and TRBJ2-7; D possibly corresponds to TRBD2 (6 bases). This CDR3 contains 13 residues. Germline V gene lookup returns CDR1 SGHRS and CDR2 YFSETQ. Trimming stripped 3 bases from V and 3 bases from J, with 10 bases between. CDR3 amino acids: CASSWGDRYEQYF. DNA of the CDR3: TGCGCCAGCAGCTGGGGGGACCGCTACGAGCAGTACTTC. Looking up the rest from reference TRBV5-1 and TRBJ2-7 gives the full variable domain: KAGVTQTPRYLIKTRGQQVTLSCSPISGHRSVSWYQQTPGQGLQFLFEYFSETQRNKGNFPGRFSGRQFSNSRSEMNVSTLELGDSALYLCASSWGDRYEQYFGPGTRLTVT.

This clone was seen only once. The rearrangement uses TRBV5-4 and TRBJ2-5, with 13 nucleotides matching TRBD2. CDR1 is SGHNT and CDR2 is YYREEE in the germline V gene (reference sequence). V gave up 4 bases and J gave up 5 bases; unmatched junction bases: 5. The CDR3 loop spans 15 amino acids. CDR3 nucleotides: TGTGCCAGCAGCCGACTAGCGGGAGGAGGGGAGACCCAGTACTTC. It yields the protein CASSRLAGGGETQYF.

The chain is built from TRBV10-3 and TRBJ2-5; no definite D call. V shed 4 bases and J shed 4 bases, with 10 bases lying between them. This CDR3 contains 13 residues. CDR1 is ENHRY, CDR2 SYGVKD, per germline. CDR3 nucleotides: TGTGCCATCAGTGCTAGTGGCGGAGAGACCCAGTACTTC. It yields the protein CAISASGGETQYF.

J is TRBJ1-5 and V is TRBV7-9, with no clear D. Trimming took off 1 base at V and 6 bases at J, with 13 bases between the two ends. Germline values: CDR1 SEHNR, CDR2 FQNEAQ (reference sequence). The CDR3 is made up of 15 amino acids. The DNA of the CDR3 is TGTGCCAGCAGCTTAGTTCTTAGAGGGTCTCAGCCCCAGCATTTT. This codes for CASSLVLRGSQPQHF.